This section outlines one TCR beta chain sequence together with its context. Its antigen is currently not known. No much larger clonotype is one base removed from it; base qualities were not supplied. From each donor, a single peripheral blood sample of roughly 0.11 L on average was drawn into heparinised tubes. Naive, central memory, regulatory and stem cell-like memory CD4+ T cells were sorted on a BD FACSAria II using a panel including CD45RO, CCR7, CD25, CD127, CD95 and CD27. Purity was above 95% for every sorted population. PBMCs were isolated right away by Lymphoprep density gradient centrifugation and were stained directly, without culture. To minimize batch effects, samples were stained and sorted in pairs, one healthy donor with one patient per experiment. The entire amount of isolated RNA was reverse transcribed using the High Capacity cDNA Reverse Transcription Kit, so the sequenced TCRB transcripts were expressed ones. Deep immunoSEQ sequencing was applied to naive, central memory and regulatory T cell samples, giving an average of roughly 3.5 million total reads per sample. Sorted cells were lysed in RLT buffer, and RNA was extracted using DNase-treated RNeasy Micro or Mini kits according to cell number. To prevent cross-contamination, each cell subset was processed individually, whereas patient and healthy donor samples were processed jointly. Using the immunoSEQ multiplex PCR, TCRB sequences were amplified from cDNA into 87-bp fragments spanning the CDR3 region. The amplicons were sequenced using the Illumina HiSeq platform. The study's processing was this. Synthetic template baselines were used to correct PCR bias computationally, reads within Hamming distance 2 were collapsed, and singletons that could not be merged were discarded. Reads were aligned to IMGT to assign V, D and J genes, CDR3 length, and insertions or deletions at six rearrangement sites. Within each subset, clonotype counts were normalized to sorted cell number, and only after that were true diversity and Gini coefficients computed with the tcR R package. The overlap coefficient, calculated on TCRB nucleotide sequences, was used to quantify repertoire sharing. Imported from immuneACCESS, the table was reduced by TCRdb to in-frame sequences with V and J called. These copies leave out some clones; in studies compared against another copy, an unresolved V gene accounts for under half, and the cause of the remainder is not known. D and trimming were read from the DNA, whereas the V and J calls and clone size are those reported in that table. The sample table contains a few hundred thousand clones; only one count was recorded for over 8.5% of them. The ten largest clonotypes hold roughly 0.54% of the sample.

The data were taken from a study of beta chain features in type 1 diabetes (dated by TCRdb to between 2018 and 2020). For the wider study: Patients and healthy donors did not differ in mean age, gender distribution, total cell number or subset yield. Across all samples, 90 million to 130 million sorted cells were examined, and cell number per subset correlated strongly with RNA yield. In the study, recently diagnosed type 1 diabetes patients and matched healthy donors were compared on the TCRB repertoires of their sorted circulating CD4+ T cell subsets. Regulatory and stem cell-like memory subsets were isolated from only 8 patients and roughly 8 healthy donors, whereas naive and central memory subsets came from all 30 or so donors. Paper-wide results and their limitations: PCR may preferentially amplify shorter templates, but because patient and control samples were amplified and corrected together, any resulting skew would affect both groups equally. Naive, central memory and regulatory TCRB repertoires appeared more similar among patients than among healthy donors. Because the HLA sub-analyses included only small numbers of individuals, any influence of HLA type on TCRB rearrangement was left unresolved. Fewer insertions and more nucleotide deletions at VDJ recombination sites were observed in patients with type 1 diabetes, implying thymic rearrangement abnormalities. A moderate but significant shortening of TCRB CDR3 length was observed in type 1 diabetes patients in all four CD4+ subsets. Because cDNA was sequenced instead of genomic DNA, activated cells with high expression could be over-represented, although the groups did not differ in activation or CD3 levels.

V is cut by 5 bases and J by 2 bases, and the space between the germline ends is 15 bases. According to the germline V gene, CDR1 reads SGHAT and CDR2 reads FQNNGV. CDR3 length: 16 amino acids, cysteine to phenylalanine. Only the CDR3 DNA is retained, 48 bases long and in frame from the first base. The sequence was collected from a man aged 25 to 45 with type 1 diabetes. The sequenced sample was central memory CD4+ T cells from blood. This receptor chain uses TRBV11-2 and TRBJ2-2; the D gene cannot be resolved reliably. The DNA sequence is as follows: TGTGCCAGCAGCCTTGAGACCGGCCCAAACACCGGGGAGCTGTTTTTT. Its amino acids are CASSLETGPNTGELFF.